The T cell receptor beta chain described here comes from a study of blood T cell repertoires in COVID-19. For the study at large: Some COVID-19 samples were acute and others convalescent; all came from the United States, Italy and Spain. PBMCs, B-cell-depleted T cells, or T cells provided the cDNA or gDNA that made up the material.

The CDR3 is made up of 14 amino acids. Germline V gene lookup returns CDR1 LGHNA and CDR2 YNFKEQ. Trimming pared 4 bases from V and 6 bases from J, leaving 15 bases between. Clinical history as reported by participants underpinned cohort assignment. Source study methods: Reference gene primer amplification in the assay estimated nucleated cell counts. TCRdb's copy holds only in-frame clones and misses some; the assay was immunoSEQ multiplex PCR. V and J calls and clone size are those listed in that table; D and trimming were worked out from the DNA. The repertoire has 200,000 to 300,000 clones, 70% to 90% of them found once; the top ten carry 2.5%.

The genes are TRBV4-2 and TRBJ1-2; no firm D call. This TCR was sampled from a woman aged 40 to 55 with acute COVID-19. The sample taken for sequencing was PBMCs or T cells enriched from blood (not recorded which). CDR3 residues: CASSPTGQTNGYTF. DNA of the CDR3: TGTGCCAGCAGCCCTACGGGTCAGACGAATGGCTACACCTTC.